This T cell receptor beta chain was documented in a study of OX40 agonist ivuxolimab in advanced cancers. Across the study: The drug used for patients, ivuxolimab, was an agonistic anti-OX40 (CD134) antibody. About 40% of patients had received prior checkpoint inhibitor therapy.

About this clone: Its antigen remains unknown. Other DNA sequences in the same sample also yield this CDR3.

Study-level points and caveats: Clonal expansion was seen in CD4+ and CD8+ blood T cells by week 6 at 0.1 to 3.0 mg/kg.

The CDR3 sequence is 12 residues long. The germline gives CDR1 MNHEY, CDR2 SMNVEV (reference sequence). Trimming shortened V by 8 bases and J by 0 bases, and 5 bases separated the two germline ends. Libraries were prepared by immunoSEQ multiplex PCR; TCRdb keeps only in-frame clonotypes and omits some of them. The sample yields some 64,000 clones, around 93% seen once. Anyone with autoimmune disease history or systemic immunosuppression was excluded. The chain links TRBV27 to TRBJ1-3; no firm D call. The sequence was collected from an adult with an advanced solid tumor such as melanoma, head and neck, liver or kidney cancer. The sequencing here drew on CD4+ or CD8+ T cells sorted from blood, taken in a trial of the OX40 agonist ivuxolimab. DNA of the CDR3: TGTGCCAGCGGAACCTCTGGAAACACCATATATTTT. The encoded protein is CASGTSGNTIYF.